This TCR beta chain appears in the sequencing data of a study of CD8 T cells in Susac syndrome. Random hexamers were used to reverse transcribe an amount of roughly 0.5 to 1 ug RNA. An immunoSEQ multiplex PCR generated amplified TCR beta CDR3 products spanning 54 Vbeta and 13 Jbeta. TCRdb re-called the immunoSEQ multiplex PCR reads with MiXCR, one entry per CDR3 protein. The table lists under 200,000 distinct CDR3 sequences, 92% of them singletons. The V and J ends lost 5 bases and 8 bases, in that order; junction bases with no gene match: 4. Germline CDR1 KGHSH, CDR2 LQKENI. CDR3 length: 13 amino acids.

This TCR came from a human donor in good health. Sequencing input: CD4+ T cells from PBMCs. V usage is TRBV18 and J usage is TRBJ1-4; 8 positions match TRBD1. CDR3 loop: CASSWTGIEKLFF. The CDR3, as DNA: TGTGCCAGCTCATGGACAGGGATCGAAAAACTGTTTTTT. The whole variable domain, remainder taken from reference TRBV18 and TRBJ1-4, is NAGVMQNPRHLVRRRGQEARLRCSPMKGHSHVYWYRQLPEEGLKFMVYLQKENIIDESGMPKERFSAEFPKEGPSILRIQQVVRGDSAAYFCASSWTGIEKLFFGSGTQLSVL.